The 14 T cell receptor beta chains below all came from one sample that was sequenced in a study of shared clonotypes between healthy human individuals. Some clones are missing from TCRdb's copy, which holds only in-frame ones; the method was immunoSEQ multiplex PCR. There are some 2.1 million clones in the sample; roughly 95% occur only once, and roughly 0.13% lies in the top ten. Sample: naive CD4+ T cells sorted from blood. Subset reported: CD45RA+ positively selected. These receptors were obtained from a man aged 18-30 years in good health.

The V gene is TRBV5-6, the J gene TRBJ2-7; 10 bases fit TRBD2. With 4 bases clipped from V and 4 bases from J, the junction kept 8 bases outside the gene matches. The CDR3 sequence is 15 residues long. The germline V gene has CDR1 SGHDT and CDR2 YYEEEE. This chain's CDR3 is CASSARGLALYEQYF. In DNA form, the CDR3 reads TGTGCCAGCAGCGCCCGGGGACTAGCGTTGTACGAGCAGTACTTC.

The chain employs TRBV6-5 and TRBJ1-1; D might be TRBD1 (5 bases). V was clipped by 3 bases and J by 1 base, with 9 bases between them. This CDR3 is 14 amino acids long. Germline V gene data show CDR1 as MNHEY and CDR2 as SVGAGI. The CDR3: CASSYGGQNTEAFF. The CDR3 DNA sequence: TGTGCCAGCAGTTATGGGGGTCAGAACACTGAAGCTTTCTTT.

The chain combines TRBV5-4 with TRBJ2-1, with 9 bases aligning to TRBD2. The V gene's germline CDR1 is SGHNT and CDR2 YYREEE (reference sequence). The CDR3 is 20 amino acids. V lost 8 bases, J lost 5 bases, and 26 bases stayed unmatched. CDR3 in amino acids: CASTPTGILLAGDPDNEQFF. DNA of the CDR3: TGTGCCAGTACTCCTACCGGGATACTATTAGCGGGGGACCCCGACAATGAGCAGTTCTTC. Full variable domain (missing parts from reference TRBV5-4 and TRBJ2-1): ETGVTQSPTHLIKTRGQQVTLRCSSQSGHNTVSWYQQALGQGPQFIFQYYREEENGRGNFPPRFSGLQFPNYSSELNVNALELDDSALYLCASTPTGILLAGDPDNEQFFGPGTRLTVL.

The CDR3 sequence: CASNPRVSYEQYF. Written as DNA, the CDR3 is TGTGCCAGCAACCCCCGGGTTTCCTACGAGCAGTACTTC. This chain connects TRBV28 to TRBJ2-7, with D unresolved. V lost 7 bases and J lost 1, with 11 bases in between. Germline V gene lookup returns CDR1 MDHEN and CDR2 SYDVKM. This CDR3 has 13 amino acids.

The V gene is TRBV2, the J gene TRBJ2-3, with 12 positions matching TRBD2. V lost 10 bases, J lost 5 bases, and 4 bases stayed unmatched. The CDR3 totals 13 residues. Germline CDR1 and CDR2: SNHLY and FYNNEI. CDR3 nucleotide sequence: TGTGCCACCCGACTAGCGGGAGTAGATACGCAGTATTTT. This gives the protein CATRLAGVDTQYF.

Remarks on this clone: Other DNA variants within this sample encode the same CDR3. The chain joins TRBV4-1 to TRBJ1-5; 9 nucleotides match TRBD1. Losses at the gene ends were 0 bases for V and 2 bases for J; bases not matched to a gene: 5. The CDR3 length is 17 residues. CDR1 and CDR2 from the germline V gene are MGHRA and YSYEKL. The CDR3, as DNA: TGCGCCAGCAGCCAAGAGGGACAGGGTGGGGGCAATCAGCCCCAGCATTTT. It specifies CASSQEGQGGGNQPQHF.

CDR3 in amino acids: CASSPGTGQGYEQYF. The CDR3 nucleotides are TGCGCCAGCAGCCCGGGGACAGGGCAGGGGTACGAGCAGTACTTC. The chain has TRBV4-1 and TRBJ2-7; 9 bases line up with TRBD1. This CDR3 spans 15 amino acids. J gave up 4 bases and V 4 bases, and 8 bases lay outside the gene matches. Germline-derived CDR1 and CDR2 are MGHRA and YSYEKL.

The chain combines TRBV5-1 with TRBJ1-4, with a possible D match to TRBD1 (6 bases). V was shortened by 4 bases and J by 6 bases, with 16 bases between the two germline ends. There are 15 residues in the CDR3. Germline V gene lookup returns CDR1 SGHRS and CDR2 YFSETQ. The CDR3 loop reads CASSTRGGGDEKLFF. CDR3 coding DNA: TGCGCCAGCAGCACCAGGGGTGGAGGGGATGAAAAACTGTTTTTT.

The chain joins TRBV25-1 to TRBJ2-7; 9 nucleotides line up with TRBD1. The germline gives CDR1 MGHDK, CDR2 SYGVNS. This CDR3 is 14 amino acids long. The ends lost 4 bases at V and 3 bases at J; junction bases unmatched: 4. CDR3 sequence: CASSARDRDYEQYF. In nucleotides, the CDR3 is TGTGCCAGCAGTGCCCGGGACAGGGACTACGAGCAGTACTTC.

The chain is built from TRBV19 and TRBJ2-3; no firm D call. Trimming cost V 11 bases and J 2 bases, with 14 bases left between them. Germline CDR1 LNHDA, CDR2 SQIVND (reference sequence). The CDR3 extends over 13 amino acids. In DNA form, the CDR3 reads TGTGCCTCTAGGCCTTCCAACACAGATACGCAGTATTTT. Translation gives CASRPSNTDTQYF.

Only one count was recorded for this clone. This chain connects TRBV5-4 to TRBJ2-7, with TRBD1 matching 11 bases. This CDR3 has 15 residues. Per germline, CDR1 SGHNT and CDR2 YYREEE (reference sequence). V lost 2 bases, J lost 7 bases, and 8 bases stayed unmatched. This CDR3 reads CASSLRTGGAEEQYF. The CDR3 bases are TGTGCCAGCAGCTTACGGACAGGGGGCGCAGAAGAGCAGTACTTC.

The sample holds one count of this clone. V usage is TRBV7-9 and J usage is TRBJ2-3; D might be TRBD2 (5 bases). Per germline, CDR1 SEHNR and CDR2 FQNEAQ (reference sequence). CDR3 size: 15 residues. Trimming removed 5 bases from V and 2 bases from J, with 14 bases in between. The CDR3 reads CASSPNSDPTDTQYF. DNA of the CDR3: TGTGCCAGCAGCCCCAATAGCGACCCCACAGATACGCAGTATTTT.

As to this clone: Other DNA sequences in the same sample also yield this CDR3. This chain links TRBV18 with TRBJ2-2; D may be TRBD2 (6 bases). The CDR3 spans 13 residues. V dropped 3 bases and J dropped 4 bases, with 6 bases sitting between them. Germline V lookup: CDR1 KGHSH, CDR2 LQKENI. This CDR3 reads CASSPRGTGELFF. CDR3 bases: TGTGCCAGCTCACCGCGGGGCACCGGGGAGCTGTTTTTT. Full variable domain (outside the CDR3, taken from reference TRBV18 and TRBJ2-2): NAGVMQNPRHLVRRRGQEARLRCSPMKGHSHVYWYRQLPEEGLKFMVYLQKENIIDESGMPKERFSAEFPKEGPSILRIQQVVRGDSAAYFCASSPRGTGELFFGEGSRLTVL.

CDR3 DNA sequence: TGTGCCACCAGCAGATCCCCCCAGGACTACGAGCAGTACTTC. Protein sequence: CATSRSPQDYEQYF. The rearrangement links TRBV15 to TRBJ2-7; no firm D call. Deletions cut 2 bases from V and 3 bases from J, with 11 bases between. This CDR3 contains 14 residues. The germline CDR1 and CDR2 sequences are LNHNV and YYDKDF (reference sequence).